Shown below are 14 T cell receptor beta chains from a single sample sequenced in a study of PD-1 blockade in classical Hodgkin lymphoma. Time point here: cycle 4 day 1 (C4D1), after 6 weeks of nivolumab. Each patient's relapse followed autologous stem cell transplantation, and brentuximab vedotin exposure varied. Clones were sequenced by immunoSEQ multiplex PCR, and TCRdb holds only the in-frame ones, with some missing. This table has roughly 20,000 clones, approximately 85% appearing once. Sequencing used peripheral blood mononuclear cells (PBMCs), obtained before the fourth cycle of nivolumab. The source is a human donor with classical Hodgkin lymphoma.

The chain employs TRBV29-1 and TRBJ2-3; D not certain. V was cut by 3 bases and J by 2 bases, with 9 bases left in between. This CDR3 spans 13 amino acids. Germline CDR1 and CDR2: SQVTM and ANQGSEA. CDR3 DNA: TGCAGCGTTGAGGCCCCAACCACAGATACGCAGTATTTT. This codes for CSVEAPTTDTQYF.

This chain joins TRBV5-1 and TRBJ2-5; D remains ambiguous. The CDR3 consists of 14 residues. With 4 bases removed from V and 1 base from J, the gap between germline ends came to 11 bases. The germline V gene has CDR1 SGHRS and CDR2 YFSETQ. Here the CDR3 DNA reads TGCGCCAGCAGCCCCCTAGAGCTCCAAGAGACCCAGTACTTC. Protein: CASSPLELQETQYF.

The chain joins TRBV27 to TRBJ1-2; D unresolved. Germline V lookup: CDR1 MNHEY, CDR2 SMNVEV (reference sequence). The V and J ends lost 1 base and 5 bases respectively, with 11 bases between them. CDR3 length: 14 amino acids. This chain's CDR3 is CASSLYPDGYGYTF. For the CDR3, the DNA is TGTGCCAGCAGTTTATACCCAGACGGATATGGCTACACCTTC.

This clone was picked up one time. CDR3: CASSQEIGLPGTGELFF. DNA of the CDR3: TGCGCCAGCAGCCAAGAGATAGGGCTACCAGGGACCGGGGAGCTGTTTTTT. The V and J genes are TRBV4-1 and TRBJ2-2, with D possibly matching TRBD1 (5 bases). The CDR3 is made up of 17 amino acids. Trimming took off 0 bases at V and 5 bases at J, with 16 bases between the two ends. Germline-derived CDR1 and CDR2 are MGHRA and YSYEKL.

The chain couples TRBV18 to TRBJ1-5, with a possible D match to TRBD1 (5 bases). The CDR3 runs 13 residues. Between the trimmed V and J ends, which lost 5 bases and 5 bases, there was a span of 10 bases. The germline gives CDR1 KGHSH, CDR2 LQKENI. The CDR3 DNA reads TGTGCCAGCTCAACTCGGGGGGATCAGCCCCAGCATTTT. Residues: CASSTRGDQPQHF.

The sample holds one count of this clone. V and J are TRBV5-1 and TRBJ2-2; 12 positions match TRBD1. From germline, CDR1 is SGHRS and CDR2 YFSETQ. Trimming at V came to 4 bases and at J to 4 bases, leaving 11 bases not matched to a gene. This CDR3 has 18 amino acids. CDR3 protein: CASSVGTGGKLGTGELFF. The CDR3 coding sequence is TGCGCCAGCAGCGTCGGGACAGGGGGCAAATTGGGCACCGGGGAGCTGTTTTTT.

This clone has only one observation. This chain links TRBV9 with TRBJ2-7; D is uncertain. V gave up 0 bases and J gave up 2 bases, with 9 bases separating them. Germline CDR1 is SGDLS and CDR2 is YYNGEE. The CDR3 totals 14 residues. In DNA form, the CDR3 reads TGTGCCAGCAGCGTAGACGCTAGAACCTACGAGCAGTACTTC. Amino acids: CASSVDARTYEQYF.

The CDR3 sequence: CASSEGQSLEAFF. The DNA of the CDR3 is TGCGCCAGCAGCGAGGGACAGTCCTTAGAAGCTTTCTTT. The chain is built from TRBV4-1 and TRBJ1-1; 7 nucleotides agree with TRBD1. This CDR3 contains 13 residues. V lost 5 bases and J lost 8; bases outside the gene matches: 8. CDR1 and CDR2 (germline): MGHRA, YSYEKL.

The CDR3 reads CASSPGGSSYNSPLHF. CDR3 DNA sequence: TGTGCCAGCAGCCCCGGAGGTAGCTCCTATAATTCACCCCTCCACTTT. J is TRBJ1-6 and V is TRBV5-4; the D is unclear. Trimming removed 4 bases at V and 0 bases at J, with 11 bases between. CDR1 and CDR2 from the germline V gene are SGHNT and YYREEE (reference sequence). This CDR3 has 16 amino acids.

As DNA, the CDR3 is TGTGCCAGCAGTTTGGGGGCAGGGAGGCTCTACGAGCAGTACTTC. Encoded protein: CASSLGAGRLYEQYF. The gene calls are TRBV27 and TRBJ2-7, with D perhaps assigned TRBD1 or TRBD2 (6 bases each). V lost 3 bases and J lost 3, with 15 bases in between. CDR3 size: 15 residues. Germline lookup yields CDR1 MNHEY and CDR2 SMNVEV (reference sequence).

The V gene is TRBV7-8, the J gene TRBJ1-1; 10 bases map to TRBD1. The V gene end was trimmed by 5 bases and the J gene end by 4 bases; junction bases not matched to a gene: 7. Germline-derived CDR1 and CDR2 are SGHVS and FQNEAQ. This CDR3 is built from 15 residues. CDR3 residues: CASSLWTGGTTEAFF. The CDR3 region has the DNA TGTGCCAGCAGCCTATGGACAGGGGGGACCACTGAAGCTTTCTTT.

The chain joins TRBV28 to TRBJ2-7, with a possible D match to TRBD1 (6 bases). V was cut by 3 bases and J by 2 bases, with 11 bases left in between. Germline lookup yields CDR1 MDHEN and CDR2 SYDVKM. This CDR3 comprises 14 residues. CDR3 amino acids: CASSFRDTTYEQYF. In DNA, the CDR3 is TGTGCCAGCAGTTTCCGGGACACGACCTACGAGCAGTACTTC.

This chain connects TRBV6-5 to TRBJ1-2; 7 bases are a match to TRBD1. Germline V CDR1 and CDR2: MNHEY, SVGAGI. V was clipped by 2 bases and J by 4 bases; unmatched bases: 4. The CDR3 spans 14 residues. Written as DNA, the CDR3 is TGTGCCAGCAGTTACGACAGGGAGTTCTATGGCTACACCTTC. Translated: CASSYDREFYGYTF.

V usage is TRBV5-1 and J usage is TRBJ2-2; the D gene is possibly TRBD2 (5 bases). V was shortened by 1 base and J by 6 bases, with 7 bases between the two germline ends. Germline assignment: CDR1 SGHRS and CDR2 YFSETQ. The CDR3 contains 13 residues. CDR3 nucleotide sequence: TGCGCCAGCAGCTTGATCGGGGCCGGGGAGCTGTTTTTT. Amino acid sequence: CASSLIGAGELFF.